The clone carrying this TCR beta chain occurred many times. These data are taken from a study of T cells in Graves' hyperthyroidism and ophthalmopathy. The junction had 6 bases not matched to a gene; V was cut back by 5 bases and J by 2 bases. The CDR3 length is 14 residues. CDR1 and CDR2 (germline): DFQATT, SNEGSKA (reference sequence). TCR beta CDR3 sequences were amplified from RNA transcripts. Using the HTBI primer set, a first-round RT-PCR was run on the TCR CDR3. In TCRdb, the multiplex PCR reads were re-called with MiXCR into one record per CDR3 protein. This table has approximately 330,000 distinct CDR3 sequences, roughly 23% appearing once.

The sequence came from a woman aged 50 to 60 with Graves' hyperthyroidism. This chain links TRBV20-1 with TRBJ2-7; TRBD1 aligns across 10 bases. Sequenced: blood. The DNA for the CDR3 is TGCAGTGCTTCGGGACAGGGGAAAACCTACGAGCAGTACTTC. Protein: CSASGQGKTYEQYF.